This entry describes one T cell receptor (beta chain). Methods used by the authors: Reference gene primer amplification gave estimated nucleated cell counts. The data were produced by immunoSEQ multiplex PCR, yet TCRdb's version contains in-frame clones alone and is incomplete. That table is the source of V, J and clone size, and D and trimming were worked out from the DNA. There are about 200,000 clones in the sample; 80% to 90% occur only once, and roughly an eighth lies in the top ten. This entry belongs to a study of blood T cell repertoires in COVID-19. Study-level information: The United States, Italy and Spain provided the acute and convalescent COVID-19 samples. From T cells, B-cell-depleted T cells, or PBMCs came the material, which was cDNA or gDNA.

The germline CDR1 and CDR2 sequences are WSHSY and SAAADI. V was clipped by 7 bases and J by 2 bases, with 15 bases between them. This CDR3 spans 14 amino acids. Sequencing was carried out using peripheral blood. The chain employs TRBV10-2 and TRBJ2-7; D uncertain. This clonotype was obtained from a human donor in a cohort sampled during active COVID-19. CDR3 region: CASNTAAQTYEQYF. The CDR3 DNA sequence: TGCGCCAGCAATACAGCAGCTCAAACCTACGAGCAGTACTTC.